What follows is one TCR beta chain and its context. Researchers took RNA transcripts and amplified TCR beta CDR3 regions from them. An opening RT-PCR round employed HTBI primers and preceded a second-round multiplex PCR. TCRdb fed the multiplex PCR reads into MiXCR, producing one record per CDR3 protein. The table includes over a million distinct CDR3 sequences, 35% to 40% detected once. The data originate from a study of Graves' ophthalmopathy and Graves' hyperthyroidism. Study as a whole: Over 18 months of follow-up, stable hyperthyroidism required that no ophthalmopathy appear.

Patients were diagnosed from clinical symptoms, serum thyroxine, TRAb, thyroid ultrasound and orbital computed tomography. The CDR3 totals 14 residues. Losses at the gene ends were 3 bases for V and 14 bases for J; bases not matched to a gene: 12. Germline values: CDR1 KGHDR, CDR2 SFDVKD. This receptor was taken from an adult man with Graves' hyperthyroidism. The chain couples TRBV24-1 to TRBJ1-2; 9 nucleotides match TRBD1. Sequenced input: peripheral blood or thyroid tissue (not recorded which). CDR3 sequence reads: CATSDATGGFGETF. The CDR3 DNA reads TGTGCCACCAGTGATGCAACAGGGGGCTTTGGCGAGACCTTC.